The clone carrying this T cell receptor beta chain was seen many times. What it binds is unknown. Germline CDR1 LNHDA, CDR2 SQIVND (reference sequence). This CDR3 spans 15 amino acids. V was clipped by 5 bases and J by 6 bases, with 17 bases between them. Hyperthyroidism was newly diagnosed in patients aged 18 to 65 (duration under 2 months). Uncontrolled infection, other autoimmune disease, pregnancy or lactation excluded patients. This record belongs to a study of T cells in Graves' hyperthyroidism and ophthalmopathy. Study-level points and caveats: A median about 6.5 months before onset, the model predicted ophthalmopathy. Researchers found most expanded thyroid clonotypes above 0.001 in blood as well.

Amplified regions were TCR beta CDR3 sequences from RNA transcripts. The HTBI primer set drove a first-round RT-PCR of the TCR CDR3. One entry per CDR3 protein, called by TCRdb with MiXCR from the multiplex PCR reads. The sample contains about 350,000 distinct CDR3 sequences, approximately 18% of which appear only once. Sequencing was performed on blood. The chain recombines TRBV19 with TRBJ1-5; D unclear. This TCR came from a woman in her 30s with Graves' hyperthyroidism that later progressed to Graves' ophthalmopathy. CDR3 in DNA: TGTGCCAGTAGTCCGATGGCTCAGGTTCTTCAGCCCCAGCATTTT. Translation: CASSPMAQVLQPQHF.